A single sample gave rise to the 12 T cell receptor beta chains below, sequenced in a study of beta chain features in type 1 diabetes. The study reverse transcribed the entire isolated RNA, so it sequenced expressed TCRB transcripts. Sequencing was performed with immunoSEQ multiplex PCR; in TCRdb, only in-frame clones are kept and a portion is missing. The data show fewer than 500,000 clones, approximately 15% seen once. Sequenced material: naive CD4+ T cells from blood. All receptors derive from a man aged 30-40 years in good health.

The chain combines TRBV30 with TRBJ1-1; the D is unclear. V was trimmed by 2 bases and J by 1 base, leaving 11 bases between them. The CDR3 runs to 14 residues. CDR1 is GTSNPN, CDR2 SVGIG, per germline (reference sequence). Written as DNA, the CDR3 is TGTGCCTGGAGTTGGGCAGGAACGAACACTGAAGCTTTCTTT. The encoded protein is CAWSWAGTNTEAFF.

This clone was seen a few times. V gene TRBV2 combines with J gene TRBJ2-5; 8 bases align to TRBD2. Per the germline V gene, CDR1 is SNHLY and CDR2 is FYNNEI. The CDR3 runs 12 residues. Trimming cost V 4 bases and J 5 bases; bases outside gene matches: 0. The CDR3 loop reads CASSGGGETQYF. Written as DNA, the CDR3 is TGTGCCAGCAGTGGCGGGGGGGAGACCCAGTACTTC.

V and J are TRBV30 and TRBJ1-3, with D unresolved. Germline V gene sequence: CDR1 GTSNPN, CDR2 SVGIG (reference sequence). This CDR3 comprises 13 residues. Trimming stripped 2 bases from V and 0 bases from J, with 5 bases between. This CDR3 is CAWSTYSGNTIYF. Written as DNA, the CDR3 is TGTGCCTGGAGTACTTACTCTGGAAACACCATATATTTT. The full variable domain, its missing parts supplied by reference TRBV30 and TRBJ1-3, is SQTIHQWPATLVQPVGSPLSLECTVEGTSNPNLYWYRQAAGRGLQLLFYSVGIGQISSEVPQNLSASRPQDRQFILSSKKLLLSDSGFYLCAWSTYSGNTIYFGEGSWLTVV.

The chain carries TRBV5-1 and TRBJ2-7; TRBD1 is a possible D gene (6 bases). This CDR3 has 14 amino acids. Trimming took off 0 bases at V and 7 bases at J, with 14 bases between the two ends. The germline CDR1 and CDR2 sequences are SGHRS and YFSETQ. CDR3 residues: CASSLGTQGSEQYF. As DNA, the CDR3 is TGCGCCAGCAGCTTGGGGACACAGGGAAGTGAGCAGTACTTC.

The sample holds a few counts of this clone. Other DNA sequences in the sample encode the same CDR3. This chain connects TRBV10-3 to TRBJ1-1; a possible D gene is TRBD1 (5 bases). Germline loops: CDR1 ENHRY, CDR2 SYGVKD. The V end was cut by 4 bases, the J end by 1 base, with 7 bases between. CDR3 length equals 13 residues. The CDR3 bases are TGTGCCATCAGTGTTGGGGGGAACACTGAAGCTTTCTTT. This translates into CAISVGGNTEAFF.

The chain carries TRBV5-1 and TRBJ2-2; no definite D call. The CDR3 is 15 amino acids. Germline CDR1 SGHRS, CDR2 YFSETQ. The germline V and J ends were trimmed by 1 base and 0 bases, with 7 bases remaining between them. CDR3 loop: CASSLPGANTGELFF. Here the CDR3 DNA reads TGCGCCAGCAGCTTGCCCGGCGCGAACACCGGGGAGCTGTTTTTT.

This clone turned up a few times. The V call is TRBV4-3, the J call TRBJ1-5; TRBD1 is a possible D gene (6 bases). The CDR3 sequence is 15 residues long. CDR1 is LGHNA and CDR2 is YSLEER in the germline V gene. V was shortened by 3 bases and J by 4 bases, with 13 bases between the two germline ends. DNA of the CDR3: TGCGCCAGCAGCCAGACAGGCAGTATTAATCAGCCCCAGCATTTT. Amino acids: CASSQTGSINQPQHF.

This clone came up a few times. Other DNA sequences in the same sample also yield this CDR3. The chain carries TRBV6-1 and TRBJ1-1; no clear D gene. Trimming stripped 6 bases from V and 1 base from J, with 3 bases between. Germline V gene data show CDR1 as MNHNS and CDR2 as SASEGT. The CDR3 length is 11 residues. CDR3 region: CASSRNTEAFF. CDR3 DNA: TGTGCCAGCAGCCGGAACACTGAAGCTTTCTTT.

The chain carries TRBV10-3 and TRBJ1-4, with D unclear. Per germline, CDR1 ENHRY and CDR2 SYGVKD. Trimming removed 4 bases at V and 4 bases at J, with 10 bases between. The CDR3 totals 14 residues. The CDR3: CAISGTSSNEKLFF. The CDR3 DNA reads TGTGCCATCAGTGGGACGAGCAGTAATGAAAAACTGTTTTTT.

This clone showed up just a few times. The chain links TRBV30 to TRBJ1-4, with 8 bases lining up with TRBD1. Germline loops: CDR1 GTSNPN, CDR2 SVGIG (reference sequence). With V trimmed by 0 bases and J by 3 bases, 6 bases remained unmatched. The CDR3 spans 16 residues. The CDR3 nucleotides read TGTGCCTGGAGTGTTCAGGGGGCGCCGGCTAATGAAAAACTGTTTTTT. Translated: CAWSVQGAPANEKLFF.

The rearrangement links TRBV28 to TRBJ1-2; D is unclear. The germline gives CDR1 MDHEN, CDR2 SYDVKM. CDR3 size: 13 residues. The V and J ends lost 5 bases and 3 bases respectively, with 10 bases between them. The CDR3 here is CASSRQVDYGYTF. Written as DNA, the CDR3 is TGTGCCAGCAGTCGCCAGGTAGACTATGGCTACACCTTC.

The table lists this clone with a few counts. V gene TRBV30 combines with J gene TRBJ2-3, with D perhaps given as TRBD1 or TRBD2 (5 bases each). Trimming took 5 bases from V and 5 from J, leaving 17 bases between them. Per germline, CDR1 GTSNPN and CDR2 SVGIG (reference sequence). The CDR3 is 14 amino acids. In DNA form, the CDR3 reads TGTGCCTGGGGGACGGACCAGGCAGGAGATACGCAGTATTTT. It codes for CAWGTDQAGDTQYF.